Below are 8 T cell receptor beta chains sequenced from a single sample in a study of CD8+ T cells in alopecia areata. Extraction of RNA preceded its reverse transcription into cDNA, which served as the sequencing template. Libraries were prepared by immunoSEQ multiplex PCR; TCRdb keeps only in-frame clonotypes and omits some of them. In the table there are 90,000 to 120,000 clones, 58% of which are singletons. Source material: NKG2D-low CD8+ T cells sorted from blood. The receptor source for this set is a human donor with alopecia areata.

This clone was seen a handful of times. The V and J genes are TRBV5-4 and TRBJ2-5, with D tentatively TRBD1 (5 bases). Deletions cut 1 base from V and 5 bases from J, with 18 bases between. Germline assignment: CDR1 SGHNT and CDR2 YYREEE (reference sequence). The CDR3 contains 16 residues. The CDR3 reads CASSLPTQGGGETQYF. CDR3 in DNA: TGTGCCAGCAGCTTGCCCACGCAGGGCGGTGGGGAGACCCAGTACTTC.

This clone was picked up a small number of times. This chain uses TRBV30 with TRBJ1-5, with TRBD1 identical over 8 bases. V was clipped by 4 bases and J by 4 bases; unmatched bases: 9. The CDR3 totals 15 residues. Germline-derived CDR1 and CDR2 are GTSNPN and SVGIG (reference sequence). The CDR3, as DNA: TGTGCCTGGACCTTAAGGACAGGGTTTAATCAGCCCCAGCATTTT. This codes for CAWTLRTGFNQPQHF.

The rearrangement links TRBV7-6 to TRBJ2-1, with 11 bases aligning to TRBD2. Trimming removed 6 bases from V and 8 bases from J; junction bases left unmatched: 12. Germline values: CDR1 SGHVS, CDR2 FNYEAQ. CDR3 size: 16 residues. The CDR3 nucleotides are TGTGCCAGCAGTCCATGGGTAGCGGGAGGGTTCGATGAGCAGTTCTTC. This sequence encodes CASSPWVAGGFDEQFF.

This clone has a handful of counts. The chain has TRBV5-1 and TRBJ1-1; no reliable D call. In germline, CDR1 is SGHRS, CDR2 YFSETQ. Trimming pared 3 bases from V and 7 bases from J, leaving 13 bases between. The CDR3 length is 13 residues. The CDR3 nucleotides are TGCGCCAGCAGCTCGGACGCGGAGCATGAAGCTTTCTTT. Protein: CASSSDAEHEAFF.

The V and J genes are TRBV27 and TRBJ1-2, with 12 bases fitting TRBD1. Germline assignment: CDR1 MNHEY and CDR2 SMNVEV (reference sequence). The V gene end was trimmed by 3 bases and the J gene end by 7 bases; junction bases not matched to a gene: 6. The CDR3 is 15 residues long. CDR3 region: CASSLGQGALAGYTF. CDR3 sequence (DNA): TGTGCCAGCAGTTTGGGACAGGGGGCGCTGGCTGGCTACACCTTC.

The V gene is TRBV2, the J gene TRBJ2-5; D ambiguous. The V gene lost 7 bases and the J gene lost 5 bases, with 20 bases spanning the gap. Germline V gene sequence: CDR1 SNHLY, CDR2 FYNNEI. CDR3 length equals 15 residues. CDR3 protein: CASIQAIHEMETQYF. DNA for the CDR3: TGTGCCAGCATTCAGGCGATTCATGAGATGGAGACCCAGTACTTC.

CDR3 DNA sequence: TGCAGCGTTGTAGGCCTCACCGGGGAGCTGTTTTTT. Protein: CSVVGLTGELFF. J is TRBJ2-2 and V is TRBV29-1; no definite D call. Germline V gene lookup returns CDR1 SQVTM and CDR2 ANQGSEA. Trimming shortened V by 4 bases and J by 4 bases, and 7 bases separated the two germline ends. CDR3 length: 12 amino acids.

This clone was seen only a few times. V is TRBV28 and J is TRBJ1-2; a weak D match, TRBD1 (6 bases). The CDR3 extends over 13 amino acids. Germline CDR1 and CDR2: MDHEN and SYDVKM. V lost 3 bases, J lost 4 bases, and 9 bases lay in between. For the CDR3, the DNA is TGTGCCAGCAGTTTGGGACACACCTATGGCTACACCTTC. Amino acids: CASSLGHTYGYTF.